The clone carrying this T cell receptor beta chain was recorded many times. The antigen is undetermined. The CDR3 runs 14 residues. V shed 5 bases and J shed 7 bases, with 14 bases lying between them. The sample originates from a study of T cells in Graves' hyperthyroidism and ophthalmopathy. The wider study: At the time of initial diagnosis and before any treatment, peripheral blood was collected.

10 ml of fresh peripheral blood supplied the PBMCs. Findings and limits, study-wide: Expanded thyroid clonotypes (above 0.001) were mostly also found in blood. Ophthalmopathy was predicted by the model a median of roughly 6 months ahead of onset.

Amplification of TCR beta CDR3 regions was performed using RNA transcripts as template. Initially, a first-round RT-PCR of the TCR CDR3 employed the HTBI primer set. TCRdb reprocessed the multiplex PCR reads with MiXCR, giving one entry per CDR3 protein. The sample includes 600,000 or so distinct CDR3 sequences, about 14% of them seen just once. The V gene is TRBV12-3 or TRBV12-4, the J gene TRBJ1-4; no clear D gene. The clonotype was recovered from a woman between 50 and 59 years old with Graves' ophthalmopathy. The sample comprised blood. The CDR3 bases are TGTGCCAGCAGTCCGCCCCTTCTCGGTGAAAAACTGTTTTTT. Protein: CASSPPLLGEKLFF.